The 9 T cell receptor beta chains below all came from one sample that was sequenced in a study of blood T cell repertoires in COVID-19. This table comes from immunoSEQ multiplex PCR, and its TCRdb copy is limited to in-frame clones, with some not included. The data hold about 250,000 clones, with approximately 91% observed a single time. Sequences were obtained from peripheral blood. Receptor source: a man between 25 and 39 years old with COVID-19, enrolled during active disease.

The rearrangement uses TRBV6-5 and TRBJ1-2; maybe TRBD1 (6 bases). V was shortened by 8 bases and J by 4 bases, with 11 bases between the two germline ends. Per germline, CDR1 MNHEY and CDR2 SVGAGI. The CDR3 spans 12 residues. CDR3 sequence: CASQSQGYGYTF. The DNA of the CDR3 is TGTGCCAGCCAATCACAGGGCTATGGCTACACCTTC.

The gene calls are TRBV3-1 (or the pseudogene TRBV3-2) and TRBJ1-1; 7 nucleotides agree with TRBD1. This CDR3 is built from 16 residues. J lost 4 bases, V lost 4 bases, and 12 bases had no gene match. Germline values: CDR1 LGHDT, CDR2 YNNKEL (reference sequence). The CDR3 sequence: CASSPTRQGLATEAFF. The CDR3 nucleotides read TGTGCCAGCAGCCCAACCAGACAGGGATTGGCCACTGAAGCTTTCTTT.

The chain is built from TRBV6-5 and TRBJ1-5; D may be TRBD1 (5 bases). This CDR3 contains 14 residues. Germline lookup yields CDR1 MNHEY and CDR2 SVGAGI. Between the trimmed V and J ends, which lost 2 bases and 11 bases, there was a span of 16 bases. The CDR3 nucleotides are TGTGCCAGCAGTTACGACAGTTCGTACCGGGCCCAGCATTTT. Its protein is CASSYDSSYRAQHF.

This chain uses TRBV10-2 with TRBJ2-7; TRBD2 matches 9 bases. Trimming at V came to 0 bases and at J to 2 bases, leaving 2 bases not matched to a gene. The CDR3 runs to 15 residues. Germline values: CDR1 WSHSY, CDR2 SAAADI. CDR3 residues: CASSESLAGAYEQYF. DNA of the CDR3: TGCGCCAGCAGTGAGTCTTTAGCGGGGGCCTACGAGCAGTACTTC.

V and J are TRBV6-5 and TRBJ2-5; 10 bases agree with TRBD2. CDR1 and CDR2 from the germline V gene are MNHEY and SVGAGI. CDR3 length equals 16 residues. V gave up 2 bases and J gave up 1 base; unmatched junction bases: 4. DNA for the CDR3: TGTGCCAGCAGTTACCGGTCTAGCGGGGGCCAAGAGACCCAGTACTTC. This translates into CASSYRSSGGQETQYF.

The chain couples TRBV23-1 to TRBJ2-1; no clear D gene. TRBV23-1 carries the ORF label, with uncertain function. V was pared by 5 bases and J by 5 bases, with 16 bases between. The CDR3 has 15 amino acids. CDR3 in DNA: TGCGCCAGCAGTAAACAAACAGACGGAAACAATGAGCAGTTCTTC. As protein: CASSKQTDGNNEQFF.

This sequence joins TRBV5-1 and TRBJ1-5; D might be TRBD1 (5 bases). The CDR3 is 15 residues long. Between the trimmed V and J ends, which lost 4 bases and 4 bases, there was a span of 15 bases. Germline V CDR1 and CDR2: SGHRS, YFSETQ. The CDR3 loop reads CASSPGQTPNQPQHF. CDR3 coding DNA: TGCGCCAGCAGCCCCGGACAAACCCCTAATCAGCCCCAGCATTTT.

The chain is built from TRBV19 and TRBJ1-4; weak D call: TRBD1 (6 bases). The CDR3 sequence is 16 residues long. Germline CDR1 LNHDA, CDR2 SQIVND (reference sequence). Trimming stripped 7 bases from V and 4 bases from J, with 19 bases between. CDR3 coding DNA: TGTGCCAGTAAGCTCAGGGGACCTTCGGTTAATGAAAAACTGTTTTTT. It yields the protein CASKLRGPSVNEKLFF.

The chain links TRBV6-5 to TRBJ1-2; maybe TRBD1 (6 bases). Germline CDR1 and CDR2: MNHEY and SVGAGI. V lost 4 bases and J lost 4, with 16 bases in between. The CDR3 is made up of 15 amino acids. The CDR3 nucleotides are TGTGCCAGCAGTTTGCTCGCCGGGACATCCTATGGCTACACCTTC. This encodes CASSLLAGTSYGYTF.